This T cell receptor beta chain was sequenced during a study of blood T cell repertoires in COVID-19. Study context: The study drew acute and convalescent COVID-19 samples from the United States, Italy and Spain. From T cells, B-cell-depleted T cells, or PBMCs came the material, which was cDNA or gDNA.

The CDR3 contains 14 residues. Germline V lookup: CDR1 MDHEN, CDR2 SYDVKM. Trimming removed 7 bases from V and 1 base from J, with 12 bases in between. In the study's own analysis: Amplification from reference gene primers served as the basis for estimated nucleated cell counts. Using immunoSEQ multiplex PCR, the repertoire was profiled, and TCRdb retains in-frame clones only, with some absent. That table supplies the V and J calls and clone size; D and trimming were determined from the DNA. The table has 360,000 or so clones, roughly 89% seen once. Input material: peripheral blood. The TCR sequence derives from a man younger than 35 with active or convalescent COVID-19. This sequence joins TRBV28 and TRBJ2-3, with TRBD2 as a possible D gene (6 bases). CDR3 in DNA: TGTGCCAGCACCCTCGGGGGAGGCACAGATACGCAGTATTTT. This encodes CASTLGGGTDTQYF.